This T cell receptor (beta chain) comes out of a study of graft-versus-host responses after intestinal transplantation. Notes on this clone: Its antigen remains unidentified.

Sequencing used immunoSEQ multiplex PCR; TCRdb keeps in-frame clones, though not all of them. The sample has 100,000 or so clones; around 93% are singletons. Germline CDR1 is MNHEY and CDR2 is SVGAGI. The CDR3 length is 16 residues. V gave up 3 bases and J gave up 3 bases, with 18 bases separating them. This chain joins TRBV6-5 and TRBJ2-7; maybe TRBD1 (6 bases). This TCR was sampled from a human donor who received an intestinal transplant. This specimen consisted of unstimulated CD8+ T cells sorted from spleen or lymph node cells, obtained before intestinal transplant. This chain's CDR3 is CASSYSAGDLNYEQYF. Here the CDR3 DNA reads TGTGCCAGCAGTTATAGTGCAGGGGATCTTAACTACGAGCAGTACTTC.